This T cell receptor (beta chain) comes out of a study of blood T cell repertoires in COVID-19. Study-level background: Acute-phase and convalescent COVID-19 samples originated in the United States, Italy and Spain. T cells, B-cell-depleted T cells, or PBMCs provided the cDNA or gDNA that served as material.

V was shortened by 5 bases and J by 5 bases, with 18 bases between the two germline ends. The V gene's germline CDR1 is LGHDT and CDR2 YNNKEL (reference sequence). This CDR3 has 16 amino acids. In the source study's methods: Amplified reference gene primers provided the basis for estimating nucleated cell counts. Assay: immunoSEQ multiplex PCR; the TCRdb copy retains only in-frame clones and omits some. That table is the source of V, J and clone size, and D and trimming were worked out from the DNA. The sample records about 180,000 clones, less than 85% being singletons. The chain uses TRBV3-1 (or the pseudogene TRBV3-2) and TRBJ2-2, with D maybe TRBD1 (6 bases). The origin of this receptor is an elderly woman with active or convalescent COVID-19. The sequenced sample was peripheral blood. The CDR3 DNA follows: TGTGCCAGCAGCTACCGCCGGGACACAGGAACCGGGGAGCTGTTTTTT. Its translation is CASSYRRDTGTGELFF.